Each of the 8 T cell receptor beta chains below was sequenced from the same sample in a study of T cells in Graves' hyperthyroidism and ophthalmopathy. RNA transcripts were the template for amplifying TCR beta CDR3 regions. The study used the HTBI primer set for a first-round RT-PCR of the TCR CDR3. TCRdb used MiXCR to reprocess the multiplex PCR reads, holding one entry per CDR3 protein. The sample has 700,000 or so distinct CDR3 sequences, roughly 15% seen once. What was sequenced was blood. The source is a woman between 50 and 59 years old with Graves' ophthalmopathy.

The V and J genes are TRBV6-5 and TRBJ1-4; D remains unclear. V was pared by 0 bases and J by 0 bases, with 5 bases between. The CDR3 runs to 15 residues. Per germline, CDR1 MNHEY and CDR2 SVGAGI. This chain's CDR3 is CASSYSFATNEKLFF. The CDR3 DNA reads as TGTGCCAGCAGTTACTCCTTTGCAACTAATGAAAAACTGTTTTTT.

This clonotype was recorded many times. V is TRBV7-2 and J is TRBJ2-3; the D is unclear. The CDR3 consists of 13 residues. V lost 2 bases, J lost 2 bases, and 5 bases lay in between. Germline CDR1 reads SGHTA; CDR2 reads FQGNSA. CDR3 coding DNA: TGTGCCAGCAGCTTACAATACACAGATACGCAGTATTTT. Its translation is CASSLQYTDTQYF.

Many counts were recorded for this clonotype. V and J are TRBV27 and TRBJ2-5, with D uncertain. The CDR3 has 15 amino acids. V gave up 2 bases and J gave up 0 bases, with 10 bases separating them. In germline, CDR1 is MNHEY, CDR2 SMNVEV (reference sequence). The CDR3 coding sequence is TGTGCCAGCAGTTTAGGTGTTGCGGACCAAGAGACCCAGTACTTC. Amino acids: CASSLGVADQETQYF.

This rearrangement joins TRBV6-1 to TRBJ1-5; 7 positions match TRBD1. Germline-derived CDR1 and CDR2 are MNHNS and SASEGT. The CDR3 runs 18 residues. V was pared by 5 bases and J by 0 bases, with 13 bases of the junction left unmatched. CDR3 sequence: CASSLIRDRTYSNQPQHF. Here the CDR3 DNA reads TGTGCCAGCAGTTTGATCCGGGACAGAACCTATAGCAATCAGCCCCAGCATTTT.

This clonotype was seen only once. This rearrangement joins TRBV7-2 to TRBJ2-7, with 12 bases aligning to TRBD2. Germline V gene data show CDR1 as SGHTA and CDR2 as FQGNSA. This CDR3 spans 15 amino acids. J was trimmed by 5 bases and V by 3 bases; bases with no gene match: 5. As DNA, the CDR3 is TGTGCCAGCAGCTTCCTAGCGGGAGGGCCACACGAGCAGTACTTC. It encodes CASSFLAGGPHEQYF. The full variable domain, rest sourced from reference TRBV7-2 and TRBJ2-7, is GAGVSQSPSNKVTEKGKDVELRCDPISGHTALYWYRQSLGQGLEFLIYFQGNSAPDKSGLPSDRFSAERTGGSVSTLTIQRTQQEDSAVYLCASSFLAGGPHEQYFGPGTRLTVT.

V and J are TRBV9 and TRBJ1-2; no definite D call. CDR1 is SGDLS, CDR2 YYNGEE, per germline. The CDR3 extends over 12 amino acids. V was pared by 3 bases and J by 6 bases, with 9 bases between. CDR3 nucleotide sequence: TGTGCCAGCAGCGCTATTGGGCATGGCTACACCTTC. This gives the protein CASSAIGHGYTF.

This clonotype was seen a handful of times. In nucleotides, the CDR3 is TGTGCCAGCAGTGGGGGGGGACGATTCGATGGCTACACCTTC. This sequence encodes CASSGGGRFDGYTF. This chain joins TRBV5-4 and TRBJ1-2; D may be TRBD1 (5 bases). Trimming pared 5 bases from V and 6 bases from J, leaving 17 bases between. Per the germline V gene, CDR1 is SGHNT and CDR2 is YYREEE (reference sequence). The CDR3 is 14 amino acids.

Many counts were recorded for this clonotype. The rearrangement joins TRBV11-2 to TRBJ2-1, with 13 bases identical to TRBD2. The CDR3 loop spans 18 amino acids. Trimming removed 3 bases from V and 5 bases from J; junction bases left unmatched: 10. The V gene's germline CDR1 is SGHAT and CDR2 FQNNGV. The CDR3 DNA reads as TGTGCCAGCAGCTTGGGGACTAGCGGGACGTTCGGGGACAATGAGCAGTTCTTC. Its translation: CASSLGTSGTFGDNEQFF. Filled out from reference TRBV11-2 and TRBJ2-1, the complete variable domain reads EAGVAQSPRYKIIEKRQSVAFWCNPISGHATLYWYQQILGQGPKLLIQFQNNGVVDDSQLPKDRFSAERLKGVDSTLKIQPAKLEDSAVYLCASSLGTSGTFGDNEQFFGPGTRLTVL.